The T cell receptor beta chain described here comes from a study of blood T cell repertoires in COVID-19. Turning to the study itself: COVID-19 samples, acute and convalescent, were from the United States, Italy and Spain. Sample material is recorded as cDNA or gDNA derived from T cells, B-cell-depleted T cells, or PBMCs.

In the original analysis: Counts of nucleated cells, estimated from reference gene primer amplification, were obtained. Sequencing used immunoSEQ multiplex PCR; TCRdb keeps in-frame clones, though not all of them. V and J calls and clone size are those listed in that table; D and trimming were worked out from the DNA. The sample contains some 99,000 clones, approximately 84% of which appear only once. The CDR3 has 14 residues. Germline V gene sequence: CDR1 SGDLS, CDR2 YYNGEE. V was pared by 4 bases and J by 3 bases, with 13 bases between. Sequencing used peripheral blood. The TCR was taken from a woman aged 45-59 years with acute or convalescent COVID-19. This chain links TRBV9 with TRBJ1-1; the D gene is possibly TRBD1 (5 bases). The CDR3 DNA reads TGTGCCAGCAGCCCGCGACAGACCGACACTGAAGCTTTCTTT. Translating it yields CASSPRQTDTEAFF.